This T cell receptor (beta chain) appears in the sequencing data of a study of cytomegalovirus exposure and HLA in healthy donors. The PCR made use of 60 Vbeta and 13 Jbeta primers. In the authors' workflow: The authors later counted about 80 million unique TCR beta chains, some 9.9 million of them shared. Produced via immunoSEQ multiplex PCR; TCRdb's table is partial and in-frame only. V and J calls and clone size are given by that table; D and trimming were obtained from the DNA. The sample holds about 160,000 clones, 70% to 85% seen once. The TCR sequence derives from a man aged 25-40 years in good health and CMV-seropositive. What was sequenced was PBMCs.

The CDR3, as DNA: TGTGCCAGCAGGAGAGCGGGGGGAACAACTGGGGCCAACGTCCTGACTTTC. Translated: CASRRAGGTTGANVLTF. This chain connects TRBV11-2 to TRBJ2-6; 9 bases line up with TRBD2. From germline, CDR1 is SGHAT and CDR2 FQNNGV. The CDR3 runs 17 residues. The V gene end was trimmed by 6 bases and the J gene end by 2 bases; junction bases not matched to a gene: 8. The whole variable domain, remainder taken from reference TRBV11-2 and TRBJ2-6, is EAGVAQSPRYKIIEKRQSVAFWCNPISGHATLYWYQQILGQGPKLLIQFQNNGVVDDSQLPKDRFSAERLKGVDSTLKIQPAKLEDSAVYLCASRRAGGTTGANVLTFGAGSRLTVL.